This T cell receptor beta chain was captured in a study of PD-1 blockade in classical Hodgkin lymphoma. With respect to this clone: Its antigen is currently unknown.

Data came from immunoSEQ multiplex PCR; TCRdb stores just in-frame clones and leaves some out. The data show 12,000 or so clones, roughly 85% seen once. Looked up from germline, CDR1 is SGHNT and CDR2 is YYREEE (reference sequence). V was trimmed by 1 base and J by 8 bases, leaving 15 bases between them. This CDR3 has 14 amino acids. Study outcomes and limitations: Baseline diversity was lower in partial responders and progressors than complete responders.

Relapse after autologous stem cell transplantation occurred in every patient, and brentuximab vedotin exposure varied. The chain has TRBV5-4 and TRBJ1-2, with D possibly TRBD1 on 5 matching bases. This receptor was identified in a human donor with classical Hodgkin lymphoma. This specimen was peripheral blood mononuclear cells (PBMCs), taken at baseline. DNA for the CDR3: TGTGCCAGCAGCTTGAATCAGGGCTGGGGCGGCTACACCTTC. Translated: CASSLNQGWGGYTF.